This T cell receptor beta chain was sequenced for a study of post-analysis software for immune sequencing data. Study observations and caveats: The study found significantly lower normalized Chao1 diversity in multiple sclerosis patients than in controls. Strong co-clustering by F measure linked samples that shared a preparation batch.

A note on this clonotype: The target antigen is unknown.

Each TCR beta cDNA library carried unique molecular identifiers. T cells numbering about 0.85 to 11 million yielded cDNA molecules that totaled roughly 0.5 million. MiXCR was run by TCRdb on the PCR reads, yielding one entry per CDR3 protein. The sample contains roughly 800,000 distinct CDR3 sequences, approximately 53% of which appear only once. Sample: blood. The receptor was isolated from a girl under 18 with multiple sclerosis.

CDR3 DNA sequence: TGCAGCGTTGGGTCGAATCAGGGGAGATACGAGCAGTACTTC. This encodes CSVGSNQGRYEQYF. This sequence joins TRBV29-1 and TRBJ2-7; tentatively, D is TRBD1 (6 bases). The CDR3 sequence is 14 residues long. The V end lost 4 bases, the J end lost 4 bases, and 17 bases lay between the germline ends. Germline-derived CDR1 and CDR2 are SQVTM and ANQGSEA.